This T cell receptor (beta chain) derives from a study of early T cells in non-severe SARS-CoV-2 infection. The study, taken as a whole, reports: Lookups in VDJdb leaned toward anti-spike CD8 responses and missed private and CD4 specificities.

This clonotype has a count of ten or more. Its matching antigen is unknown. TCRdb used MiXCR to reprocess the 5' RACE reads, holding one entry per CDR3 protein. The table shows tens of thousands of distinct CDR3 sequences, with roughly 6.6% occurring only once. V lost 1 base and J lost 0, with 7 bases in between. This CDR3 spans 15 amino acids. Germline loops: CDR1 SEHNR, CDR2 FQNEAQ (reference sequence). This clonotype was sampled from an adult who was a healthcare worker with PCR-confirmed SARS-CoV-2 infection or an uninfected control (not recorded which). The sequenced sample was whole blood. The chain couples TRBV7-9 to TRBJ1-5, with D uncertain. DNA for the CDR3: TGTGCCAGCAGCTTAGGATCAGATAGCAATCAGCCCCAGCATTTT. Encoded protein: CASSLGSDSNQPQHF.